These 17 T cell receptor beta chains share one sample of origin, sequenced in a study of T cells expressing NK-cell markers. TCRdb reprocessed the 5' RACE reads, keeping one entry per CDR3 protein, no DNA. The sample includes about 120,000 distinct CDR3 sequences. Sequenced input: blood T cells: a sorted CD56 or NKG2C T cell subset, CD4+ or CD8+ T cells, or bulk PBMC T cells (not recorded which). The receptors here all came from a woman between 18 and 75 years old in good health.

The chain couples TRBV9 to TRBJ2-1; TCRdb's D gene call, TRBD2, goes unchecked for lack of DNA. CDR3 length equals 19 residues. CDR1 and CDR2 (germline): SGDLS, YYNGEE. The CDR3: CASSVARLGPSGPYNEQFF. The full variable domain, with the rest looked up from reference TRBV9 and TRBJ2-1, is DSGVTQTPKHLITATGQRVTLRCSPRSGDLSVYWYQQSLDQGLQFLIQYYNGEERAKGNILERFSAQQFPDLHSELNLSSLELGDSALYFCASSVARLGPSGPYNEQFFGPGTRLTVL.

The chain couples TRBV5-1 to TRBJ2-3. Germline V CDR1 and CDR2: SGHRS, YFSETQ. The CDR3 has 12 residues. The CDR3 region is CASSLEADTQYF. Combining the CDR3 with reference TRBV5-1 and TRBJ2-3 gives the whole variable domain KAGVTQTPRYLIKTRGQQVTLSCSPISGHRSVSWYQQTPGQGLQFLFEYFSETQRNKGNFPGRFSGRQFSNSRSEMNVSTLELGDSALYLCASSLEADTQYFGPGTRLTVL.

The chain recombines TRBV12-3 or TRBV12-4 with TRBJ1-3. There are 16 residues in the CDR3. CDR3 sequence reads: CASSLGEGPTGNTIYF.

This chain joins TRBV19 and TRBJ1-2. Germline V gives CDR1 LNHDA, CDR2 SQIVND (reference sequence). CDR3 length equals 14 residues. CDR3 sequence reads: CASSWSGANYGYTF. The entire variable domain, with the rest obtained from reference TRBV19 and TRBJ1-2, is as follows: DGGITQSPKYLFRKEGQNVTLSCEQNLNHDAMYWYRQDPGQGLRLIYYSQIVNDFQKGDIAEGYSVSREKKESFPLTVTSAQKNPTAFYLCASSWSGANYGYTFGSGTRLTVV.

V gene TRBV2 combines with J gene TRBJ1-5; TCRdb's D call, TRBD1, is unchecked because there is no DNA. The CDR3 contains 13 residues. Per the germline V gene, CDR1 is SNHLY and CDR2 is FYNNEI. The CDR3: CASTGEGNQPQHF.

V gene TRBV7-3 combines with J gene TRBJ2-1; TCRdb indicates TRBD1, and absent DNA this call remains unverified. This CDR3 has 16 residues. Germline CDR1 and CDR2: SGHTA and FQGTGA. The CDR3 spells CASSSGTGESYNEQFF.

This chain links TRBV27 with TRBJ1-5; TCRdb selects TRBD1, and the lack of DNA leaves this call unchecked. Germline CDR1 MNHEY, CDR2 SMNVEV (reference sequence). CDR3 length: 17 residues. The CDR3: CASRQTTGTGINQPQHF.

The rearrangement links TRBV20-1 to TRBJ2-1; TCRdb calls TRBD2, which cannot be checked without DNA. Germline loops: CDR1 DFQATT, CDR2 SNEGSKA (reference sequence). This CDR3 has 16 residues. CDR3 protein: CSARGLGGEVFDEQFF.

V is TRBV7-8 and J is TRBJ2-1; the TCRdb call, TRBD1, lacks DNA for checking. Germline V gives CDR1 SGHVS, CDR2 FQNEAQ. The CDR3 is made up of 15 amino acids. The CDR3 spells CASTPGWWTLNEQFF.

The rearrangement joins TRBV20-1 to TRBJ2-3. Germline loops: CDR1 DFQATT, CDR2 SNEGSKA (reference sequence). The CDR3 is 16 amino acids. CDR3 in amino acids: CSARGPEFKNIYTQYF.

This chain links TRBV19 with TRBJ1-5; TCRdb lists TRBD1, though no DNA is available to test this call. The CDR3 runs 16 residues. Germline V gene sequence: CDR1 LNHDA, CDR2 SQIVND (reference sequence). The CDR3 reads CASSPDTGTGNQPQHF.

The chain couples TRBV20-1 to TRBJ2-1; TCRdb designates TRBD2, a call that cannot be tested without DNA. Germline CDR1 is DFQATT and CDR2 is SNEGSKA (reference sequence). The CDR3 is 17 amino acids. CDR3 region: CSARPKRRGGPYYEQFF.

V usage is TRBV4-1 and J usage is TRBJ2-4; the D call of TRBD2 rests on TCRdb alone, since no DNA is present to check it. CDR1 and CDR2 from the germline V gene are MGHRA and YSYEKL. The CDR3 loop spans 15 amino acids. CDR3 amino acids: CASSPHPSEGNIQYF.

The chain uses TRBV6-5 and TRBJ2-2; TCRdb's D call of TRBD2 is untestable without DNA. This CDR3 is built from 15 residues. The germline CDR1 and CDR2 sequences are MNHEY and SVGAGI. CDR3 region: CASSYKLGSGGELFF.

This chain connects TRBV5-6 to TRBJ1-4; TCRdb designates TRBD1, a call that cannot be tested without DNA. The CDR3 sequence is 17 residues long. Germline assignment: CDR1 SGHDT and CDR2 YYEEEE. The CDR3 loop is CASRTGAPTEPNEKLFF.

CDR3 sequence reads: CASSQASASGEQYF. The chain joins TRBV4-1 to TRBJ2-7; checking the TCRdb D call of TRBD2 is not possible without DNA. The CDR3 has 14 amino acids. CDR1 MGHRA and CDR2 YSYEKL come from the germline V gene.

CDR3 in amino acids: CASSLRTSGRDNEQFF. V gene TRBV3-1 combines with J gene TRBJ2-1; TCRdb's D call of TRBD2 is untestable without DNA. The CDR3 spans 16 residues. In germline, CDR1 is LGHDT, CDR2 YNNKEL (reference sequence).